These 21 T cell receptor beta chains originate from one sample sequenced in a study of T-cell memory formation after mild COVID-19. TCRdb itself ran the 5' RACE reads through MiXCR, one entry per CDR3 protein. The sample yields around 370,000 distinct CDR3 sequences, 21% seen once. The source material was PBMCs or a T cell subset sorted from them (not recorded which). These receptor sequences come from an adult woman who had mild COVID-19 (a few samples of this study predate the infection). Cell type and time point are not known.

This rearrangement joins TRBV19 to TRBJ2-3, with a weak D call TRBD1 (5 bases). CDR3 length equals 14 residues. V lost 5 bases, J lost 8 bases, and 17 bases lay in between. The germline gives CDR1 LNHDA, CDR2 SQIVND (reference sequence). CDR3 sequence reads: CASSQTGWLGTQYF. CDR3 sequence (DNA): TGTGCCAGTAGTCAAACAGGCTGGTTGGGTACGCAGTATTTT. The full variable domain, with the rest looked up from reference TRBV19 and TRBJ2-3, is DGGITQSPKYLFRKEGQNVTLSCEQNLNHDAMYWYRQDPGQGLRLIYYSQIVNDFQKGDIAEGYSVSREKKESFPLTVTSAQKNPTAFYLCASSQTGWLGTQYFGPGTRLTVL.

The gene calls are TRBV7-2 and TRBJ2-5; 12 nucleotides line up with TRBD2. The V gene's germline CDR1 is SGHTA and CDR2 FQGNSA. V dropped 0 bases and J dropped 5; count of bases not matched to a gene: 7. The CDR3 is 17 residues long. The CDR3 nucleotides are TGTGCCAGCAGCTTAGCGCGACTAGCGGGAGAGCGGGAGACCCAGTACTTC. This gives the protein CASSLARLAGERETQYF.

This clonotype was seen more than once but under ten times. DNA of the CDR3: TGTGCCAGCAGCGCCAACCTCCACAGGTATCCGAATGGCTACACCTTC. Protein: CASSANLHRYPNGYTF. The chain employs TRBV7-6 and TRBJ1-2, with D possibly being TRBD1 (5 bases). Germline V lookup: CDR1 SGHVS, CDR2 FNYEAQ. Deletions cut 5 bases from V and 6 bases from J, with 22 bases between. The CDR3 is 16 amino acids.

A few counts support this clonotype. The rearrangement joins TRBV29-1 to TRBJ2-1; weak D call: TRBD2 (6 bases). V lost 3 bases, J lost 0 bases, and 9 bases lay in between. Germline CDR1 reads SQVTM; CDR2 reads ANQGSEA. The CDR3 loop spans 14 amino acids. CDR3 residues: CSVEGDFSYNEQFF. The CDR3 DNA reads TGCAGCGTTGAGGGGGACTTCTCCTACAATGAGCAGTTCTTC.

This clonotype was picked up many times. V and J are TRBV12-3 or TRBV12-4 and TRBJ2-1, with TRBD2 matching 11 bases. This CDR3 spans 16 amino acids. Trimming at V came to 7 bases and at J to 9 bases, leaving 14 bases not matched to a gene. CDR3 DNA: TGTGCCAGCACCCCCCGGGTGGTAGCGGGAGGGCCTGAGCAGTTCTTC. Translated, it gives CASTPRVVAGGPEQFF.

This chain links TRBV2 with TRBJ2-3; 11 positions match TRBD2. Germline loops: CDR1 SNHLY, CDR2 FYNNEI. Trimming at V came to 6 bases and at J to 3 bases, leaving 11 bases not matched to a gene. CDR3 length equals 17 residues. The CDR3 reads CASRLGGLAAATDTQYF. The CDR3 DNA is TGTGCCAGCAGGTTGGGGGGACTAGCGGCCGCAACAGATACGCAGTATTTT.

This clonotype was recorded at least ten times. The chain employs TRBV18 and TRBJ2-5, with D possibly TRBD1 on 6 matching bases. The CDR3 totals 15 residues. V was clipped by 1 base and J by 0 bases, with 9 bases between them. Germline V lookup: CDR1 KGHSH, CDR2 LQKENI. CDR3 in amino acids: CASSPRGGYQETQYF. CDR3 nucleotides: TGTGCCAGCTCACCACGAGGGGGATACCAAGAGACCCAGTACTTC.

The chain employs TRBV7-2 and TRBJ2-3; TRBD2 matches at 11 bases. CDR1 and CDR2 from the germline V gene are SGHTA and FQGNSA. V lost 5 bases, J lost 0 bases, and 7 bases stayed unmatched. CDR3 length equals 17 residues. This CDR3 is CASSALIAGGSTDTQYF. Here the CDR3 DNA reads TGTGCCAGCAGCGCCCTGATAGCGGGAGGGAGCACAGATACGCAGTATTTT.

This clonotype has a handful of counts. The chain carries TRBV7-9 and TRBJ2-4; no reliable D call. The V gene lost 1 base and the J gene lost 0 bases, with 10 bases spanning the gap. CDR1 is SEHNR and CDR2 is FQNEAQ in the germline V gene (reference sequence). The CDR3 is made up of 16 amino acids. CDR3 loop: CASSLGVGIAKNIQYF. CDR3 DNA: TGTGCCAGCAGCTTAGGTGTAGGGATAGCCAAAAACATTCAGTACTTC.

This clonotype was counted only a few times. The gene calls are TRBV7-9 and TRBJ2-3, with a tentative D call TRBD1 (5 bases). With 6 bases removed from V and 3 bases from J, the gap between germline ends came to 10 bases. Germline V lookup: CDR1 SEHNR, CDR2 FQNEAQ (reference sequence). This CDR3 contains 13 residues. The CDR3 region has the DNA TGTGCCAGCAGACCAGGGATGACAGATACGCAGTATTTT. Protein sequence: CASRPGMTDTQYF.

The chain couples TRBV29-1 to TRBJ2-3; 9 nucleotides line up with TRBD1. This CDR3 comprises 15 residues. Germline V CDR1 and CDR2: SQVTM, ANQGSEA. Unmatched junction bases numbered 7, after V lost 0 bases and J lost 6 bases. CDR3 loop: CSVEDPRQGEDTQYF. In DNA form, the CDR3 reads TGCAGCGTTGAAGACCCTCGACAGGGGGAGGATACGCAGTATTTT.

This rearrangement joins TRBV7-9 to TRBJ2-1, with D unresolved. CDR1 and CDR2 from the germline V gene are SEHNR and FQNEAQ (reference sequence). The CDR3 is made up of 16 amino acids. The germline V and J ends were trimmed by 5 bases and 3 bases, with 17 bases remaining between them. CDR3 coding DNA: TGTGCCAGCAGCCCCTCGTGGGGTCGTTACTACAATGAGCAGTTCTTC. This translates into CASSPSWGRYYNEQFF.

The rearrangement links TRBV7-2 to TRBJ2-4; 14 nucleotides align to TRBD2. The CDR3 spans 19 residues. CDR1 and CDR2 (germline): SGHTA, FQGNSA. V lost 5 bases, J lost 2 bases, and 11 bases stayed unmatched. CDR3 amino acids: CASSVTTSGRAKTKNIQYF. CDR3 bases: TGTGCCAGCAGCGTCACGACTAGCGGGAGGGCCAAGACCAAAAACATTCAGTACTTC.

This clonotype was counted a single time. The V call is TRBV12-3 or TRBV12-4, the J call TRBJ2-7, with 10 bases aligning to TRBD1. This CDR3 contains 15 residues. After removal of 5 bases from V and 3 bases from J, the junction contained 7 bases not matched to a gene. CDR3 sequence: CASSLRQGANYEQYF. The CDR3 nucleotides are TGTGCCAGCAGTCTCAGACAGGGGGCGAACTACGAGCAGTACTTC.

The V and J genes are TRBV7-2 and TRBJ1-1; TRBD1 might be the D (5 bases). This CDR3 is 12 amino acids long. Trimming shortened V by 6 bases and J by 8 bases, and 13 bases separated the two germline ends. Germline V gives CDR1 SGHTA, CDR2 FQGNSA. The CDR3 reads CASSPRGWEAFF. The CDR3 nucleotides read TGTGCCAGCAGTCCAAGGGGTTGGGAAGCTTTCTTT.

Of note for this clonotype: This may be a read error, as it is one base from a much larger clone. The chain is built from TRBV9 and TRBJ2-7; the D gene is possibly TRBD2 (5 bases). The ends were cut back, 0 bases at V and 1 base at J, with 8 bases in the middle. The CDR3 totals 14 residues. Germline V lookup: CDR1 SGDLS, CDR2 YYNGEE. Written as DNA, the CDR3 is TGTGCCAGCAGCGTAGAGAGGGAATCCTACGAGCAGTACTTC. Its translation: CASSVERESYEQYF.

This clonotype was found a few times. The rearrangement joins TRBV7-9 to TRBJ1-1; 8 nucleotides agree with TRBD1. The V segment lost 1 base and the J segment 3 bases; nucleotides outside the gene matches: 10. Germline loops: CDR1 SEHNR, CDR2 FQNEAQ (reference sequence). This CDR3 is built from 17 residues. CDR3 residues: CASSLVPQGARDTEAFF. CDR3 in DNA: TGTGCCAGCAGCTTAGTACCCCAGGGGGCAAGGGACACTGAAGCTTTCTTT. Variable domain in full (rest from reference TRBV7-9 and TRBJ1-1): DTGVSQNPRHKITKRGQNVTFRCDPISEHNRLYWYRQTLGQGPEFLTYFQNEAQLEKSRLLSDRFSAERPKGSFSTLEIQRTEQGDSAMYLCASSLVPQGARDTEAFFGQGTRLTVV.

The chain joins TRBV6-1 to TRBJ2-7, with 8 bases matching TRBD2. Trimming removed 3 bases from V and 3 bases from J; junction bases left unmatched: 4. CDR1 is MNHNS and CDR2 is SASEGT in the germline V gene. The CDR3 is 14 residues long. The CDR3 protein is CASSDTSGFYEQYF. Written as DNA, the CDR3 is TGTGCCAGCAGTGACACTAGCGGATTCTACGAGCAGTACTTC.

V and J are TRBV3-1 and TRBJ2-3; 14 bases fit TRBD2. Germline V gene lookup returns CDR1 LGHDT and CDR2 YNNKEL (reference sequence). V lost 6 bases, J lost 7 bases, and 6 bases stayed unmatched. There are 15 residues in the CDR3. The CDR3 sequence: CASSRGLAGANTQYF. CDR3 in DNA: TGTGCCAGCAGTCGGGGACTAGCGGGGGCAAATACGCAGTATTTT.

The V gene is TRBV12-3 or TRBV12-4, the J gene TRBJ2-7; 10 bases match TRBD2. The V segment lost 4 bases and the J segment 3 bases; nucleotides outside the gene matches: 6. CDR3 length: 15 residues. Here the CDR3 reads CASSSRLAGFYEQYF. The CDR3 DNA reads TGTGCCAGCAGTTCTCGACTAGCGGGCTTCTACGAGCAGTACTTC.

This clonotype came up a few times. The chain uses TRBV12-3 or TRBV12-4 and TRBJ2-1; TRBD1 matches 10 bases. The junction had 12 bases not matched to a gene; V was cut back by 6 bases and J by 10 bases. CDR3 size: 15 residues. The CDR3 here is CASSRRTGGTGEQFF. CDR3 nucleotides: TGTGCCAGCAGCCGCCGGACAGGGGGGACAGGGGAGCAGTTCTTC.